The 10 T cell receptor beta chains presented below share a single source sample, sequenced in a study of precursors of human CD4 cytotoxic T cells. TCRdb re-called the reads through MiXCR, storing one row per CDR3 protein. The sample has fewer than 300 distinct CDR3 sequences, roughly 30% seen once. Sorted CD4+ central memory, effector memory, IL-7R-high TEMRA and IL-7R-negative TEMRA cells underwent bulk UMI sequencing. Sample: memory CD4+ T cells from blood (PBMCs). The receptors originated from a human donor in good health.

J is TRBJ1-1 and V is TRBV10-3; possible D gene TRBD1, 5 bases. There are 13 residues in the CDR3. Trimming removed 6 bases from V and 5 bases from J, with 13 bases in between. Germline CDR1 ENHRY, CDR2 SYGVKD. In DNA, the CDR3 is TGTGCCATCAGCAAGGGGTCCGGGACTGAAGCTTTCTTT. Translating gives CAISKGSGTEAFF.

The J gene is TRBJ2-7, the V gene TRBV5-1; D perhaps matches TRBD1 (6 bases). V lost 4 bases to trimming and J lost 2 bases, with 13 bases between them. Germline V lookup: CDR1 SGHRS, CDR2 YFSETQ. This CDR3 contains 14 residues. The CDR3 DNA follows: TGCGCCAGCAGCCCGACCGGGACAACCTACGAGCAGTACTTC. Amino acids: CASSPTGTTYEQYF.

This rearrangement joins TRBV11-2 to TRBJ2-7; unclear D gene. The CDR3 is 12 residues long. Germline-derived CDR1 and CDR2 are SGHAT and FQNNGV. The V end lost 5 bases, the J end lost 5 bases, and 10 bases lay between the germline ends. CDR3 DNA sequence: TGTGCCAGCAGCCCGGGCCTAGACGAGCAGTACTTC. This gives the protein CASSPGLDEQYF.

By share, this clonotype counts as large. The rearrangement links TRBV6-5 to TRBJ2-2; possibly TRBD1 for D (6 bases). V was clipped by 5 bases and J by 7 bases, with 11 bases between them. The CDR3 contains 13 residues. Looked up from germline, CDR1 is MNHEY and CDR2 is SVGAGI. CDR3 sequence reads: CASSAQGVGELFF. The CDR3 DNA reads as TGTGCCAGCAGTGCACAGGGTGTCGGGGAGCTGTTTTTT.

This clonotype is deemed large. This chain joins TRBV20-1 and TRBJ1-2; maybe TRBD1 (5 bases). The CDR3 spans 12 residues. With 8 bases removed from V and 1 base from J, the gap between germline ends came to 11 bases. Per the germline V gene, CDR1 is DFQATT and CDR2 is SNEGSKA (reference sequence). The CDR3 loop reads CSTAGINYGYTF. The CDR3 coding sequence is TGCAGTACGGCAGGGATTAACTATGGCTACACCTTC.

This clonotype is termed hyperexpanded. The chain recombines TRBV7-3 with TRBJ1-5; D unclear. Germline CDR1 is SGHTA and CDR2 is FQGTGA. V was pared by 0 bases and J by 3 bases, with 3 bases between. The CDR3 loop spans 13 amino acids. CDR3 protein: CASSLTTNQPQHF. The CDR3 DNA reads TGTGCCAGCAGCTTAACCACCAATCAGCCCCAGCATTTT. The variable domain in full, completed from reference TRBV7-3 and TRBJ1-5, reads GAGVSQTPSNKVTEKGKYVELRCDPISGHTALYWYRQSLGQGPEFLIYFQGTGAADDSGLPNDRFFAVRPEGSVSTLKIQRTERGDSAVYLCASSLTTNQPQHFGDGTRLSIL.

This clonotype qualifies as large. The V call is TRBV12-3 or TRBV12-4, the J call TRBJ1-1, with D unresolved. With 7 bases removed from V and 4 bases from J, the gap between germline ends came to 13 bases. This CDR3 spans 13 amino acids. CDR3 nucleotides: TGTGCCAGCATGGGTACAATTGGCACTGAAGCTTTCTTT. Amino acids: CASMGTIGTEAFF.

A single count supports this clonotype. V usage is TRBV9 and J usage is TRBJ2-2; D gene unclear. This CDR3 region has 14 residues. The V and J ends lost 0 bases and 2 bases respectively, with 5 bases between them. CDR1 SGDLS and CDR2 YYNGEE come from the germline V gene. The CDR3 loop is CASSVEGNTGELFF. CDR3 bases: TGTGCCAGCAGCGTAGAGGGAAACACCGGGGAGCTGTTTTTT.

The chain employs TRBV28 and TRBJ1-1; maybe TRBD1 (5 bases). There are 14 residues in the CDR3. Trimming took off 4 bases at V and 4 bases at J, with 13 bases between the two ends. CDR1 and CDR2 from the germline V gene are MDHEN and SYDVKM. The CDR3 protein is CASSSPQGVTEAFF. Written as DNA, the CDR3 is TGTGCCAGCAGTTCCCCCCAAGGGGTCACTGAAGCTTTCTTT.

The chain has TRBV5-6 and TRBJ2-7, with 9 bases that match TRBD1. After removal of 4 bases from V and 2 bases from J, the junction contained 4 bases not matched to a gene. In germline, CDR1 is SGHDT, CDR2 YYEEEE. The CDR3 is 14 residues long. CDR3 bases: TGTGCCAGCAGCCTCCGGGACAGGGCCTACGAGCAGTACTTC. Encoded protein: CASSLRDRAYEQYF.